A selection of T cell receptor beta chains follows, all from one sample in a study of control samples from healthy donors and cancer patients. Assay: immunoSEQ multiplex PCR; the TCRdb copy retains only in-frame clones and omits some. The table lists 150,000 to 200,000 clones, more than 90% of them singletons, with roughly 2% in the top ten. Sample: blood. The receptors derive from a woman in her forties in good health. CDR3s include the opening cysteine and the closing phenylalanine or tryptophan. A D gene is named only where the DNA matches it firmly. Clone size is stated in some rows and not others, as once, few, many or a class when expanded.

V,D,size,J,DNA,CDR3
TRBV19,NA,NA,TRBJ2-7,TGTGCCAGTAGTACGCCAGGGACTGGGTACGAGCAGTACTTC,CASSTPGTGYEQYF
TRBV19,TRBD1,once,TRBJ1-4,TGTGCCAGTAGTATCGTGGAGGGGGCTATAATAGGGGAAAAACTGTTTTTT,CASSIVEGAIIGEKLFF
TRBV9,TRBD1,NA,TRBJ1-3,TGTGCCAGCAGCGTAGAGGCAGGGGGGAACACCATATATTTT,CASSVEAGGNTIYF
TRBV5-4,NA,NA,TRBJ1-1,TGTGCCAGCGGAGACCCGGGGAGGCAGACTGAAGCTTTCTTT,CASGDPGRQTEAFF
TRBV5-8,NA,NA,TRBJ1-4,TGTGCCAGCAGCTTTGGACAGACTAATGAAAAACTGTTTTTT,CASSFGQTNEKLFF
TRBV3-1/TRBV3-2,NA,NA,TRBJ1-1,TGTGCCAGCAGTCCCCTGCTGGGGGGTCAAGAAGCTTTCTTT,CASSPLLGGQEAFF
TRBV5-3,NA,few,TRBJ1-4,TGTGCCAGAAGTCCAGGGGCGCGAGAAAAACTGTTTTTT,CARSPGAREKLFF
TRBV2,NA,NA,TRBJ2-1,TGTGCCAGCAGCATAATGGGCGAGGAGCAGTTCTTC,CASSIMGEEQFF
TRBV6-5,NA,NA,TRBJ1-1,TGTGCCAGCAGAATAGGACAGACTTGGACTGAAGCTTTCTTT,CASRIGQTWTEAFF
TRBV12-3/TRBV12-4,NA,NA,TRBJ2-1,TGTGCCAGCAGTCCCCCCGATAAGACCGAGCAGTTCTTC,CASSPPDKTEQFF
TRBV3-1/TRBV3-2,NA,NA,TRBJ2-1,TGTGCCAGCAGCCAAGATCAGAGACTTCCGGTCAATGAGCAGTTCTTC,CASSQDQRLPVNEQFF
TRBV5-6,TRBD1,NA,TRBJ2-1,TGTGCCAGCAGCGGGGGACAGGGCCATTCCTACAATGAGCAGTTCTTC,CASSGGQGHSYNEQFF
TRBV11-2,NA,few,TRBJ2-7,TGTGCCAGCAGCTTAGGCAGTCACTACGAGCAGTACTTC,CASSLGSHYEQYF
TRBV7-9,NA,NA,TRBJ1-4,TGTGCCAGCAGCTTATCGGGGGAGGAAGAACTGTTTTTT,CASSLSGEEELFF
TRBV4-1,TRBD2,few,TRBJ2-7,TGCGCCAGCAGCCCCGCGGGGGGTGATTTCTCCTACGAGCAGTACTTC,CASSPAGGDFSYEQYF
TRBV13,NA,NA,TRBJ2-7,TGTGCCAGCAGCCGCCGCTCCGTCCCCTACGAGCAGTACTTC,CASSRRSVPYEQYF
TRBV6-4,NA,few,TRBJ2-6,TGTGCCAGCAGTGACTCGACTGGGGCCAACGTCCTGACTTTC,CASSDSTGANVLTF
TRBV11-2,TRBD2,NA,TRBJ2-1,TGTGCCAGCAGCTTACTGACTAGCGGGGCCTACAATGAGCAGTTCTTC,CASSLLTSGAYNEQFF
TRBV19,NA,few,TRBJ1-1,TGTGCCAGTAGGATTGATCCGGCAGCTAACACTGAAGCTTTCTTT,CASRIDPAANTEAFF
TRBV7-9,NA,NA,TRBJ2-3,TGTGCCAGCAGCTTTGGGTTAGGCAGGGGCACAGATACGCAGTATTTT,CASSFGLGRGTDTQYF
TRBV10-3,TRBD1,NA,TRBJ1-5,TGTGCCACCTCCGGGACAGGAGAATATAGCAATCAGCCCCAGCATTTT,CATSGTGEYSNQPQHF
TRBV4-2,NA,NA,TRBJ2-7,TGTGCCAGCAGCCAAGTTTCGAGGGGGGGGTACGAGCAGTACTTC,CASSQVSRGGYEQYF
TRBV6-5,NA,once,TRBJ1-2,TGTGCCAGCAGTTACTCTGACATCTATGGCTACACCTTC,CASSYSDIYGYTF
TRBV2,NA,NA,TRBJ1-2,TGTGTCAGCATCCCCGACAGAAACGGTGGCTACACCTTC,CVSIPDRNGGYTF
TRBV3-1/TRBV3-2,NA,NA,TRBJ2-7,TGTGCCAGCAGCCTCAGGTATGATCGCGTGTCCCACGAGCAGTACTTC,CASSLRYDRVSHEQYF
TRBV9,NA,NA,TRBJ2-3,TGTGCCAGCAGTCTCGGTACAGTGAGGACAGATACGCAGTATTTT,CASSLGTVRTDTQYF
TRBV6-5,NA,NA,TRBJ2-3,TGTGCCTGCCGCCGGGACTGGATGGATACGCAGTATTTT,CACRRDWMDTQYF
TRBV5-1,NA,NA,TRBJ2-5,TGCGCCAGTGCCAATCAAGAGACCCAGTACTTC,CASANQETQYF
TRBV9,TRBD2,NA,TRBJ2-3,TGTGCCAGCAGTGTTAACCCCGGGACTAGCGCTGATACGCAGTATTTT,CASSVNPGTSADTQYF
TRBV6-5,NA,NA,TRBJ2-1,TGTGCCAGCAGTTATAGCGCCTACAATGAGCAGTTCTTC,CASSYSAYNEQFF
TRBV9,TRBD1,NA,TRBJ2-1,TGTGCCAGCAGCGTAGTACAGGGGGCTCGGGATGAGCAGTTCTTC,CASSVVQGARDEQFF
TRBV19,NA,once,TRBJ1-1,TGTGCCAGTAGTATAGTCAAGAGCACTGAAGCTTTCTTT,CASSIVKSTEAFF
TRBV11-2,NA,NA,TRBJ2-7,TGTGCCAGCAGCTTGGCTACAGACTACGAGCAGTACTTC,CASSLATDYEQYF
TRBV6-5,TRBD2,NA,TRBJ2-2,TGTGCCAGCAGTAGCGGGGTGCCCGGGGAGCTGTTTTTT,CASSSGVPGELFF
TRBV6-6,TRBD1,NA,TRBJ2-3,TGTGCCACCGGGGACAGGTCCTTCACAGATACGCAGTATTTT,CATGDRSFTDTQYF